This TCR beta chain emerged from a study of T cell changes during pregnancy in multiple sclerosis. This clone was seen more than once but under ten times. Trimming stripped 5 bases from V and 2 bases from J, with 3 bases between. The CDR3 spans 12 residues. Germline loops: CDR1 LNHDA, CDR2 SQIVND (reference sequence). This table comes from immunoSEQ multiplex PCR, and its TCRdb copy is limited to in-frame clones, with some not included. The data contain around 50,000 clones, nearly 95% of them singletons. Sequenced material: CD4+ T cells from peripheral blood mononuclear cells, taken in the third trimester of pregnancy. This rearrangement joins TRBV19 to TRBJ2-2; D remains ambiguous. The TCR originated in a female donor with multiple sclerosis, enrolled in a pregnancy study. The CDR3 sequence: CASSLNTGELFF. As DNA, the CDR3 is TGTGCCAGTAGTCTCAACACCGGGGAGCTGTTTTTT.